The 6 T cell receptor beta chains listed next were all sequenced from one sample in a study of blood T cell repertoires in COVID-19. Sequencing used immunoSEQ multiplex PCR; TCRdb keeps in-frame clones, though not all of them. Here the sample spans tens of thousands of clones, approximately 81% being singletons. Sequenced: peripheral blood. These receptors all stem from a man older than 75 with acute or convalescent COVID-19.

CDR3 bases: TGTGCCAGCAGCGTGACCGGGACGCCAGGGGTGCATGAGCAGTTCTTC. Translated, it gives CASSVTGTPGVHEQFF. This chain joins TRBV9 and TRBJ2-1, with D perhaps matching TRBD1 (6 bases). The CDR3 loop spans 16 amino acids. Germline loops: CDR1 SGDLS, CDR2 YYNGEE. The V end lost 2 bases, the J end lost 8 bases, and 20 bases lay between the germline ends.

The chain has TRBV28 and TRBJ1-4; 8 positions match TRBD1. The V segment lost 6 bases and the J segment 0 bases; nucleotides outside the gene matches: 3. The length of the CDR3 is 15 residues. Germline CDR1 and CDR2: MDHEN and SYDVKM. The CDR3 DNA follows: TGTGCCAGCAGGAAGACAGGGGCAACTAATGAAAAACTGTTTTTT. The encoded protein is CASRKTGATNEKLFF.

The table lists this clone with a count of one. The chain is built from TRBV19 and TRBJ2-1, with TRBD2 matching over 7 bases. With V trimmed by 3 bases and J by 8 bases, 4 bases remained unmatched. The CDR3 has 13 amino acids. The germline V gene has CDR1 LNHDA and CDR2 SQIVND (reference sequence). CDR3 coding DNA: TGTGCCAGTAGTATTGGGGAGGGGTATGAGCAGTTCTTC. Protein: CASSIGEGYEQFF.

This chain uses TRBV28 with TRBJ1-6; D gene unclear. The CDR3 consists of 14 residues. Trimming left V 1 base short and J 7 bases short, with 8 bases between. Germline-derived CDR1 and CDR2 are MDHEN and SYDVKM. The CDR3 reads CASSLSLANSPLHF. CDR3 bases: TGTGCCAGCAGTTTATCCCTAGCGAATTCACCCCTCCACTTT.

V is TRBV2 and J is TRBJ1-2; 8 bases are shared with TRBD1. The length of the CDR3 is 13 residues. CDR1 and CDR2 from the germline V gene are SNHLY and FYNNEI. The trim removed 5 bases at V and 5 bases at J, leaving 4 bases unmatched. In nucleotides, the CDR3 is TGTGCCAGCAGTCCGGACAGGGCTTATGGCTACACCTTC. Translated: CASSPDRAYGYTF.

This chain joins TRBV3-1 (or the pseudogene TRBV3-2) and TRBJ2-1, with a weak D call TRBD2 (5 bases). In germline, CDR1 is LGHDT, CDR2 YNNKEL (reference sequence). V dropped 0 bases and J dropped 7 bases, with 13 bases sitting between them. This CDR3 is built from 15 residues. For the CDR3, the DNA is TGTGCCAGCAGCCAAGAGACCCAGGAGGTAAATGAGCAGTTCTTC. This sequence encodes CASSQETQEVNEQFF.